The next 32 T cell receptor beta chains were all read from a single sample in a study of control samples from healthy donors and cancer patients. Sequencing was performed with immunoSEQ multiplex PCR; in TCRdb, only in-frame clones are kept and a portion is missing. Of roughly 34,000 clones in the sample, 70% to 90% were seen once. The sample was PBMCs. These receptors all stem from a middle-aged woman with lung cancer.

The V call is TRBV5-1, the J call TRBJ2-7; D gene ambiguous. The CDR3 length is 15 residues. Germline CDR1 reads SGHRS; CDR2 reads YFSETQ. Trimming took 6 bases from V and 2 from J, leaving 18 bases between them. This CDR3 reads CASMVLPNEAYEQYF. The DNA for the CDR3 is TGCGCCAGCATGGTTCTCCCCAATGAGGCCTACGAGCAGTACTTC.

The V gene is TRBV5-4, the J gene TRBJ2-3, with D perhaps being TRBD1 or TRBD2 (6 bases each). Between the trimmed V and J ends, which lost 4 bases and 4 bases, there was a span of 13 bases. The germline gives CDR1 SGHNT, CDR2 YYREEE (reference sequence). The CDR3 covers 14 residues. The CDR3 bases are TGTGCCAGCAGCCGTGGGGGGCAGGCAGATACGCAGTATTTT. This codes for CASSRGGQADTQYF.

The chain recombines TRBV5-4 with TRBJ1-2; maybe TRBD1 (5 bases). This CDR3 region has 16 residues. V was clipped by 4 bases and J by 2 bases, with 18 bases between them. CDR1 is SGHNT and CDR2 is YYREEE in the germline V gene (reference sequence). The CDR3 sequence is CASSPQNPWGNYGYTF. CDR3 coding DNA: TGTGCCAGCAGCCCACAGAACCCTTGGGGGAACTATGGCTACACCTTC.

The gene calls are TRBV4-2 and TRBJ1-2; TRBD1 is a possible D gene (6 bases). Germline values: CDR1 LGHNA, CDR2 YNFKEQ. V was shortened by 1 base and J by 4 bases, with 13 bases between the two germline ends. The CDR3 is 15 residues long. The CDR3: CASSQGQGSSYGYTF. CDR3 DNA sequence: TGTGCCAGCAGCCAAGGGCAGGGGAGCTCCTATGGCTACACCTTC.

The chain is built from TRBV28 and TRBJ1-1, with 7 bases aligning to TRBD1. CDR1 and CDR2 from the germline V gene are MDHEN and SYDVKM. This CDR3 spans 14 amino acids. V lost 3 bases and J lost 0; bases outside the gene matches: 1. The CDR3 bases are TGTGCCAGCAGTTTGGGGACAGTGAACACTGAAGCTTTCTTT. This codes for CASSLGTVNTEAFF.

The CDR3 DNA reads TGTGCCAGCAGTCCGACAGGGGTATTTGGCAATGAGCAGTTCTTC. Protein: CASSPTGVFGNEQFF. J is TRBJ2-1 and V is TRBV27, with 8 positions matching TRBD1. Trimming took 5 bases from V and 6 from J; bases not matched to a gene: 9. In germline, CDR1 is MNHEY, CDR2 SMNVEV (reference sequence). The CDR3 has 15 amino acids.

The rearrangement uses TRBV9 and TRBJ1-4; D ambiguous. Trimming stripped 2 bases from V and 7 bases from J, with 12 bases between. The CDR3 extends over 14 amino acids. CDR1 SGDLS and CDR2 YYNGEE come from the germline V gene. CDR3 bases: TGTGCCAGCAGCGTCGGGTACGGGAGTGAAAAACTGTTTTTT. Encoded protein: CASSVGYGSEKLFF.

The V gene is TRBV27, the J gene TRBJ1-1; TRBD1 is a possible D gene (5 bases). Trimming cost V 6 bases and J 1 base, with 18 bases left between them. Germline CDR1 MNHEY, CDR2 SMNVEV (reference sequence). The CDR3 contains 16 residues. CDR3 amino acids: CASRPPRRQKNTEAFF. In DNA, the CDR3 is TGTGCCAGCAGACCCCCCCGGCGACAGAAGAACACTGAAGCTTTCTTT.

This chain connects TRBV7-3 to TRBJ1-3, with D hard to call. The V end was cut by 5 bases, the J end by 4 bases, with 18 bases between. The V gene's germline CDR1 is SGHTA and CDR2 FQGTGA. The CDR3 has 16 amino acids. The CDR3 DNA follows: TGTGCCAGCAGCCCCTACCGCCGCGTGGACGGAAACACCATATATTTT. This sequence encodes CASSPYRRVDGNTIYF.

V is TRBV4-2 and J is TRBJ1-5; D ambiguous. Trimming took off 0 bases at V and 6 bases at J, with 15 bases between the two ends. CDR3 length: 16 residues. Germline-derived CDR1 and CDR2 are LGHNA and YNFKEQ. This CDR3 is CASSQDLPGAGQPQHF. The CDR3 region has the DNA TGTGCCAGCAGCCAAGATCTTCCGGGTGCGGGTCAGCCCCAGCATTTT.

V is TRBV6-2 or TRBV6-3 and J is TRBJ2-7; D is possibly TRBD2 (7 bases). Trimming cost V 2 bases and J 4 bases, with 15 bases left between them. The CDR3 is 15 amino acids. Germline V gene lookup returns CDR1 MNHEY and CDR2 SVGEGT. CDR3: CASSYRGGGPYEQYF. DNA of the CDR3: TGTGCCAGCAGTTACCGAGGGGGGGGGCCTTACGAGCAGTACTTC.

J is TRBJ2-1 and V is TRBV30; no reliable D call. V dropped 0 bases and J dropped 3 bases, with 6 bases sitting between them. The CDR3 contains 13 residues. Per germline, CDR1 GTSNPN and CDR2 SVGIG (reference sequence). CDR3 in amino acids: CAWSVGFYNEQFF. For the CDR3, the DNA is TGTGCCTGGAGTGTAGGATTCTACAATGAGCAGTTCTTC.

The V and J genes are TRBV5-1 and TRBJ1-1; no definite D call. Trimming left V 0 bases short and J 4 bases short, with 10 bases between. The germline CDR1 and CDR2 sequences are SGHRS and YFSETQ. The length of the CDR3 is 14 residues. CDR3 loop: CASSLGNPGTEAFF. CDR3 sequence (DNA): TGCGCCAGCAGCTTGGGGAATCCGGGCACTGAAGCTTTCTTT. Full variable domain (remainder filled in from reference TRBV5-1 and TRBJ1-1): KAGVTQTPRYLIKTRGQQVTLSCSPISGHRSVSWYQQTPGQGLQFLFEYFSETQRNKGNFPGRFSGRQFSNSRSEMNVSTLELGDSALYLCASSLGNPGTEAFFGQGTRLTVV.

The rearrangement uses TRBV2 and TRBJ2-7; no clear D. Germline V gene data show CDR1 as SNHLY and CDR2 as FYNNEI. CDR3 length equals 11 residues. The V gene lost 6 bases and the J gene lost 3 bases, with 6 bases spanning the gap. This CDR3 is CASSLYYEQYF. CDR3 nucleotide sequence: TGTGCCAGCAGCCTCTACTACGAGCAGTACTTC.

The chain employs TRBV9 and TRBJ2-7; possibly TRBD1 for D (5 bases). Germline values: CDR1 SGDLS, CDR2 YYNGEE. The ends were cut back, 0 bases at V and 8 bases at J, with 9 bases in the middle. The CDR3 runs to 12 residues. The CDR3 nucleotides are TGTGCCAGCAGCGTAGGGCAGGGTAAGCAGTACTTC. Amino acid sequence: CASSVGQGKQYF.

The chain employs TRBV25-1 and TRBJ1-5; 9 nucleotides agree with TRBD1. The ends lost 6 bases at V and 7 bases at J; junction bases unmatched: 7. CDR1 MGHDK and CDR2 SYGVNS come from the germline V gene. This CDR3 comprises 14 residues. DNA for the CDR3: TGTGCCAGCAGCGGGACAGGGCGAGGACAGCCCCAGCATTTT. Encoded protein: CASSGTGRGQPQHF.

The chain has TRBV6-5 and TRBJ1-3; the D is unclear. This CDR3 is built from 15 residues. V was shortened by 8 bases and J by 1 base, with 15 bases between the two germline ends. The germline CDR1 and CDR2 sequences are MNHEY and SVGAGI. CDR3 residues: CASYLGGESGNTIYF. The CDR3 DNA is TGTGCCAGCTACCTTGGAGGAGAGTCTGGAAACACCATATATTTT.

The V call is TRBV3-1 (or the pseudogene TRBV3-2), the J call TRBJ2-5; 9 bases align to TRBD2. The CDR3 loop spans 15 amino acids. After removal of 4 bases from V and 5 bases from J, the junction contained 8 bases not matched to a gene. Germline CDR1 and CDR2: LGHDT and YNNKEL (reference sequence). In DNA, the CDR3 is TGTGCCAGCAGCCCGAGGCGGGGGGGCCGGGAGACCCAGTACTTC. Its translation: CASSPRRGGRETQYF.

This chain connects TRBV18 to TRBJ1-5; unclear D gene. Germline-derived CDR1 and CDR2 are KGHSH and LQKENI. The CDR3 loop spans 16 amino acids. Trimming took off 5 bases at V and 3 bases at J, with 17 bases between the two ends. The CDR3 here is CASSARGGGDNQPQHF. The CDR3 DNA reads TGTGCCAGCTCAGCTCGGGGTGGCGGGGACAATCAGCCCCAGCATTTT.

The V call is TRBV18, the J call TRBJ1-6; TRBD1 might be the D (5 bases). CDR1 KGHSH and CDR2 LQKENI come from the germline V gene. The CDR3 runs 16 residues. V lost 2 bases and J lost 6, with 14 bases in between. CDR3 sequence: CASSPSATETNSPLHF. In DNA form, the CDR3 reads TGTGCCAGCTCACCAAGCGCGACAGAGACTAATTCACCCCTCCACTTT.

This rearrangement joins TRBV11-2 to TRBJ2-3; a possible D gene is TRBD2 (6 bases). Between the trimmed V and J ends, which lost 4 bases and 0 bases, there was a span of 14 bases. CDR3 size: 16 residues. Per germline, CDR1 SGHAT and CDR2 FQNNGV. In nucleotides, the CDR3 is TGTGCCAGCAGCTCCTTCGGGAGCGCGAGCACAGATACGCAGTATTTT. Residues: CASSSFGSASTDTQYF.

This chain connects TRBV29-1 to TRBJ2-3; either TRBD1 or TRBD2 may fit D (5 bases each). CDR3 length: 14 residues. Trimming stripped 5 bases from V and 1 base from J, with 13 bases between. Germline assignment: CDR1 SQVTM and CDR2 ANQGSEA. The CDR3 loop is CSVTWDGGTDTQYF. In nucleotides, the CDR3 is TGCAGCGTTACGTGGGACGGAGGCACAGATACGCAGTATTTT.

The rearrangement links TRBV29-1 to TRBJ2-5; no definite D call. This CDR3 contains 12 residues. In germline, CDR1 is SQVTM, CDR2 ANQGSEA. Deletions cut 5 bases from V and 2 bases from J, with 9 bases between. The CDR3 coding sequence is TGCAGCGTTCAGCAGCAGCAAGAGACCCAGTACTTC. Protein: CSVQQQQETQYF.

With regard to this clone: The germline gene is not matched at one end of the junction; a read error may be the cause. The V and J genes are TRBV18 and TRBJ1-1; 7 positions match TRBD1. This CDR3 region has 13 residues. Germline-derived CDR1 and CDR2 are KGHSH and LQKENI. CDR3 bases: TGTGCCAGCTCACCGGGACAGACCACTGGAGCTTTCTTT. Its translation: CASSPGQTTGAFF.

This clone was seen only once. The genes are TRBV14 and TRBJ1-2; perhaps TRBD1 as D (5 bases). The germline V gene has CDR1 SGHDN and CDR2 FVKESK. The CDR3 extends over 12 amino acids. V was shortened by 4 bases and J by 3 bases, with 6 bases between the two germline ends. The CDR3 region is CASSRGYYGYTF. In nucleotides, the CDR3 is TGTGCCAGCAGCCGGGGGTACTATGGCTACACCTTC.

This sequence joins TRBV3-1 (or the pseudogene TRBV3-2) and TRBJ2-7; D is uncertain. Trimming stripped 0 bases from V and 0 bases from J, with 9 bases between. This CDR3 contains 15 residues. CDR1 and CDR2 (germline): LGHDT, YNNKEL (reference sequence). CDR3 in DNA: TGTGCCAGCAGCCAAGATCTTGTGGCCTCCTACGAGCAGTACTTC. This encodes CASSQDLVASYEQYF.

The CDR3: CASSQPGGRMNTEAFF. The CDR3 bases are TGTGCCAGCAGCCAACCCGGCGGGCGGATGAACACTGAAGCTTTCTTT. This sequence joins TRBV4-2 and TRBJ1-1; no reliable D call. The CDR3 length is 16 residues. Germline-derived CDR1 and CDR2 are LGHNA and YNFKEQ. The V gene lost 2 bases and the J gene lost 0 bases, with 13 bases spanning the gap.

V usage is TRBV18 and J usage is TRBJ1-2, with TRBD1 as a possible D gene (5 bases). V lost 3 bases and J 5 bases, leaving 10 bases between the germline ends. CDR1 and CDR2 (germline): KGHSH, LQKENI. The CDR3 runs 13 residues. The CDR3 sequence is CASSPSGRYGYTF. In DNA, the CDR3 is TGTGCCAGCTCACCTTCAGGGCGATATGGCTACACCTTC.

This clone has just one count. The rearrangement uses TRBV7-3 and TRBJ2-2, with 11 bases fitting TRBD1. The CDR3 totals 16 residues. V trimming: 5 bases; J trimming: 6 bases; junction bases outside the gene matches: 8. Per the germline V gene, CDR1 is SGHTA and CDR2 is FQGTGA. The DNA for the CDR3 is TGTGCCAGCAGCCCTCGGGACAGGGGGTTTCCCGGGGAGCTGTTTTTT. The encoded protein is CASSPRDRGFPGELFF.

The rearrangement links TRBV9 to TRBJ1-4, with D possibly being TRBD1 (5 bases). Deletions cut 2 bases from V and 7 bases from J, with 15 bases between. Per the germline V gene, CDR1 is SGDLS and CDR2 is YYNGEE. The CDR3 contains 15 residues. The CDR3 region is CASSVRDSGSEKLFF. DNA of the CDR3: TGTGCCAGCAGCGTCCGGGACTCCGGGAGTGAAAAACTGTTTTTT.

The chain links TRBV6-1 to TRBJ2-7, with 10 nucleotides matching TRBD1. V lost 1 base to trimming and J lost 5 bases; unmatched junction nucleotides: 8. Germline V gives CDR1 MNHNS, CDR2 SASEGT. CDR3 length: 16 amino acids. This CDR3 is CASSEGDGGQGNEQYF. The CDR3 nucleotides are TGTGCCAGCAGTGAAGGGGACGGGGGACAGGGGAACGAGCAGTACTTC.

The V and J genes are TRBV7-9 and TRBJ2-7, with D perhaps TRBD2 (5 bases). Trimming shortened V by 1 base and J by 0 bases, and 7 bases separated the two germline ends. CDR3 length: 14 amino acids. Germline CDR1 and CDR2: SEHNR and FQNEAQ (reference sequence). CDR3: CASSLGGISYEQYF. The CDR3 DNA reads as TGTGCCAGCAGCTTAGGAGGGATCTCCTACGAGCAGTACTTC.